This T cell receptor (beta chain) originates from a study of lymphopenia after photon versus proton radiotherapy. Whole-study findings and limits: Authors raise, but do not show, better survival with proton therapy. Photon-treated patients lost naive T cells and TCR diversity; proton-treated stayed stable. After the lymphocyte nadir, photon-treated repertoires showed oligoclonal expansion, especially of CD8+ Temra cells. A bigger post-nadir fall in TCR diversity correlated inversely with survival time in deceased patients.

Assay: immunoSEQ multiplex PCR; the TCRdb copy retains only in-frame clones and omits some. This sample has about 160,000 clones, with 88% found just once. CDR1 is SGHRS, CDR2 YFSETQ, per germline. The CDR3 loop spans 15 amino acids. The V end lost 7 bases, the J end lost 0 bases, and 14 bases lay between the germline ends. In the case of this clone: Its antigen is unknown.

The source of this sequence is a man aged 50 to 60 with gastric cancer. J is TRBJ2-1 and V is TRBV5-1; D gene uncertain. Here the sequenced sample was peripheral blood, taken from a patient treated with photon-based radiotherapy. CDR3 residues: CASRTTSSSYNEQFF. The CDR3 DNA sequence: TGCGCCAGCCGAACCACCAGTAGCTCCTACAATGAGCAGTTCTTC.